The 18 T cell receptor beta chains listed next were all sequenced from one sample in a study of blood T cell repertoires in COVID-19. Profiling relied on immunoSEQ multiplex PCR, and the TCRdb table lists in-frame clones only, not all of them. The table records 120,000 to 150,000 clones, around nine tenths of them present only once. The sequenced material came from PBMCs or T cells enriched from blood (not recorded which). All receptors come from a woman younger than 45 with acute COVID-19.

The chain joins TRBV10-3 to TRBJ2-3; 8 bases agree with TRBD1. The V segment lost 7 bases and the J segment 1 base; nucleotides outside the gene matches: 4. Germline values: CDR1 ENHRY, CDR2 SYGVKD. The CDR3 consists of 14 residues. CDR3 in amino acids: CAINSQGGTDTQYF. In DNA, the CDR3 is TGTGCCATCAATTCACAGGGGGGCACAGATACGCAGTATTTT.

The chain carries TRBV19 and TRBJ2-7; 10 nucleotides match TRBD2. V dropped 4 bases and J dropped 0; count of bases not matched to a gene: 0. The CDR3 has 14 residues. The germline CDR1 and CDR2 sequences are LNHDA and SQIVND (reference sequence). The CDR3 is CASSTSGSSYEQYF. DNA of the CDR3: TGTGCCAGTAGTACTAGCGGGAGCTCCTACGAGCAGTACTTC.

The chain couples TRBV6-5 to TRBJ1-2; a weak D match, TRBD1 (5 bases). Germline V lookup: CDR1 MNHEY, CDR2 SVGAGI. The CDR3 has 15 amino acids. Trimming shortened V by 0 bases and J by 2 bases, and 10 bases separated the two germline ends. The CDR3 spells CASSYSDKRNYGYTF. DNA of the CDR3: TGTGCCAGCAGTTACTCGGACAAACGCAACTATGGCTACACCTTC.

This chain links TRBV9 with TRBJ2-2; a weak D match, TRBD1 (5 bases). The germline gives CDR1 SGDLS, CDR2 YYNGEE. Trimming shortened V by 0 bases and J by 5 bases, and 8 bases separated the two germline ends. This CDR3 is 14 amino acids long. This CDR3 is CASSVATGTGELFF. The CDR3, as DNA: TGTGCCAGCAGCGTAGCTACAGGAACCGGGGAGCTGTTTTTT.

V and J are TRBV27 and TRBJ2-2; D may be TRBD2 (5 bases). Germline V gene data show CDR1 as MNHEY and CDR2 as SMNVEV (reference sequence). The CDR3 is 17 residues long. Trimming left V 5 bases short and J 5 bases short, with 21 bases between. For the CDR3, the DNA is TGTGCCAGCAGTCCGAGGCCCCTGGGAGATGAAACCGGGGAGCTGTTTTTT. Translation gives CASSPRPLGDETGELFF.

This clone has just a few counts. The chain carries TRBV5-5 and TRBJ2-1, with D possibly matching TRBD2 (6 bases). The CDR3 extends over 15 amino acids. Germline V gene lookup returns CDR1 SGHKS and CDR2 YYEKEE (reference sequence). V gave up 1 base and J gave up 4 bases, with 12 bases separating them. The CDR3 sequence is CASSLSRTTYNEQFF. The DNA for the CDR3 is TGTGCCAGCAGCTTGTCGCGGACTACTTACAATGAGCAGTTCTTC. The full variable domain, with the rest looked up from reference TRBV5-5 and TRBJ2-1, is DAGVTQSPTHLIKTRGQQVTLRCSPISGHKSVSWYQQVLGQGPQFIFQYYEKEERGRGNFPDRFSARQFPNYSSELNVNALLLGDSALYLCASSLSRTTYNEQFFGPGTRLTVL.

The chain uses TRBV2 and TRBJ2-7; 8 nucleotides match TRBD1. Losses at the gene ends were 10 bases for V and 2 bases for J; bases not matched to a gene: 7. Germline CDR1 SNHLY, CDR2 FYNNEI. The CDR3 is 13 residues long. CDR3 protein: CATVTGDTYEQYF. Here the CDR3 DNA reads TGTGCCACCGTGACAGGGGACACCTACGAGCAGTACTTC.

The V gene is TRBV19, the J gene TRBJ1-1; the D is unclear. Germline values: CDR1 LNHDA, CDR2 SQIVND (reference sequence). This CDR3 has 13 residues. Trimming removed 3 bases from V and 1 base from J, with 6 bases in between. The CDR3 region is CASSITGNTEAFF. The CDR3 DNA reads as TGTGCCAGTAGTATTACCGGGAACACTGAAGCTTTCTTT.

The chain recombines TRBV19 with TRBJ1-1, with 10 positions matching TRBD1. CDR1 and CDR2 (germline): LNHDA, SQIVND (reference sequence). The CDR3 spans 15 residues. V shed 4 bases, J shed 1 base, and the junction held 3 bases outside the gene matches. The CDR3 nucleotides read TGTGCCAGTAGTAGGGACAGGGGAGGGAACACTGAAGCTTTCTTT. This translates into CASSRDRGGNTEAFF.

This chain connects TRBV10-3 to TRBJ1-1; no firm D call. V was pared by 3 bases and J by 7 bases, with 6 bases between. The CDR3 consists of 11 residues. Germline CDR1 reads ENHRY; CDR2 reads SYGVKD. CDR3: CAISDPGEAFF. Written as DNA, the CDR3 is TGTGCCATCAGTGATCCAGGTGAAGCTTTCTTT.

The chain couples TRBV4-1 to TRBJ2-6, with TRBD1 identical over 10 bases. This CDR3 has 17 amino acids. J lost 7 bases, V lost 4 bases, and 10 bases had no gene match. Per the germline V gene, CDR1 is MGHRA and CDR2 is YSYEKL. The CDR3 DNA sequence: TGCGCCAGCAGCCGGGGGACAGGGGCGTCCAGAGCCAACGTCCTGACTTTC. This encodes CASSRGTGASRANVLTF.

This clone has a single count. V gene TRBV27 combines with J gene TRBJ2-6; the D is unclear. The germline gives CDR1 MNHEY, CDR2 SMNVEV (reference sequence). The V gene lost 3 bases and the J gene lost 0 bases, with 12 bases spanning the gap. The CDR3 runs to 17 residues. DNA for the CDR3: TGTGCCAGCAGTTTTGAGGCACCCTTCTCTGGGGCCAACGTCCTGACTTTC. It specifies CASSFEAPFSGANVLTF.

This chain uses TRBV30 with TRBJ1-6, with no clear D. The length of the CDR3 is 9 residues. Looked up from germline, CDR1 is GTSNPN and CDR2 is SVGIG (reference sequence). The CDR3 loop reads CALGSPLHF. The CDR3 bases are TGTGCTCTCGGTTCACCCCTCCACTTT.

In its sample, this clone was seen once. The V gene is TRBV19, the J gene TRBJ1-3; TRBD1 matches at 7 bases. This CDR3 comprises 15 residues. V shed 9 bases, J shed 4 bases, and the junction held 12 bases outside the gene matches. CDR1 LNHDA and CDR2 SQIVND come from the germline V gene (reference sequence). This CDR3 reads CASSGTAALGNTIYF. DNA for the CDR3: TGTGCCAGCTCCGGGACAGCGGCCTTGGGAAACACCATATATTTT.

The rearrangement uses TRBV30 and TRBJ1-5; 8 bases agree with TRBD1. The CDR3 sequence is 13 residues long. The V and J ends lost 0 bases and 5 bases, in that order; junction bases with no gene match: 0. The germline V gene has CDR1 GTSNPN and CDR2 SVGIG (reference sequence). CDR3 nucleotides: TGTGCCTGGAGTGTACAGGGGGATCAGCCCCAGCATTTT. Translated, it gives CAWSVQGDQPQHF.

This sequence joins TRBV30 and TRBJ2-5; D not certain. The V gene's germline CDR1 is GTSNPN and CDR2 SVGIG (reference sequence). Deletions cut 0 bases from V and 1 base from J, with 6 bases between. This CDR3 is built from 13 residues. The CDR3 nucleotides read TGTGCCTGGAGTGTAAACAGCCAAGAGACCCAGTACTTC. Amino acid sequence: CAWSVNSQETQYF.

The genes are TRBV3-1 (or the pseudogene TRBV3-2) and TRBJ2-6; D is ambiguous. The CDR3 consists of 17 residues. Germline V gives CDR1 LGHDT, CDR2 YNNKEL (reference sequence). V was shortened by 2 bases and J by 4 bases, with 15 bases between the two germline ends. The CDR3 loop is CASSQPLRALGANVLTF. In DNA form, the CDR3 reads TGTGCCAGCAGCCAACCCCTGAGAGCCCTAGGGGCCAACGTCCTGACTTTC.

This clone has a handful of counts. The J gene is TRBJ1-4, the V gene TRBV7-2; 7 bases map to TRBD1. Germline V gives CDR1 SGHTA, CDR2 FQGNSA. The CDR3 is made up of 14 amino acids. V lost 6 bases and J lost 5; bases outside the gene matches: 6. CDR3 amino acids: CASRMGQINEKLFF. The CDR3 DNA is TGTGCCAGCAGAATGGGACAGATAAATGAAAAACTGTTTTTT.